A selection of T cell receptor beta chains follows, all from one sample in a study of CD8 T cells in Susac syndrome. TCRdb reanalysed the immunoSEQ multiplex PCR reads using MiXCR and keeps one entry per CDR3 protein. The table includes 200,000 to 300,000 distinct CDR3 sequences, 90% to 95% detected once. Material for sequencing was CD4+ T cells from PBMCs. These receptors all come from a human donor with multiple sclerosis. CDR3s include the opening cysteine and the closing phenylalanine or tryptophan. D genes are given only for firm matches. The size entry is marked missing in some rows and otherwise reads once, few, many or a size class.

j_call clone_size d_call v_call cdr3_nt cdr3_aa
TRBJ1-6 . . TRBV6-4 TGTGCCAGCAGTGAATCCCCCAGGGCTTCACCCCTCCACTTT CASSESPRASPLHF
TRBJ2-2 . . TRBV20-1 TGCAGTGCTAGAGATGCGGAGGGCTTGACTAACACCGGGGAGCTGTTTTTT CSARDAEGLTNTGELFF
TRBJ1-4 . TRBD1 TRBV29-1 TGCAGCGTTGCTGAAACCGGGACAGGGAGGGGTAATGAAAAACTGTTTTTT CSVAETGTGRGNEKLFF
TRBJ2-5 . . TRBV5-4 TGTGCCAGCAGCTTGGTTTCGGGGGTTCAAGAGACCCAGTACTTC CASSLVSGVQETQYF
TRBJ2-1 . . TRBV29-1 TGCAGCGTTCCAAGTAGATCCGAGCAGTTCTTC CSVPSRSEQFF
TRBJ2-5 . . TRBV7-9 TGTGCCAGCAGCTTAGCCCCAGTGGGAGTACCCATAGAGACCCAGTACTTC CASSLAPVGVPIETQYF
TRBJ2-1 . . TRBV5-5 TGTGCCAGCAGCTCCCTCCCCTCGGGGTTGGATGAGCAGTTCTTC CASSSLPSGLDEQFF
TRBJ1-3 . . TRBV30 TGTGCCTGGAGTGTGGGCAGGATCTCTGGAAACACCATATATTTT CAWSVGRISGNTIYF
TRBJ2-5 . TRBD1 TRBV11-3 TGTGCCAGCAGCTTCTTACCCGGGACAGGATTCCAAGAGACCCAGTACTTC CASSFLPGTGFQETQYF
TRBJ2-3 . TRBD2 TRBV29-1 TGCAGCGTTGAACCGGGAGGACCAGATACGCAGTATTTT CSVEPGGPDTQYF
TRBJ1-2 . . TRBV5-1 TGCGCCAGCAGCTTGGAGGGTGAGCATGGCTACACCTTC CASSLEGEHGYTF
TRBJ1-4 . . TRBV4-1 TGCGCCAGCAGCCAAGAGGACAGAAATGAAAAACTGTTTTTT CASSQEDRNEKLFF
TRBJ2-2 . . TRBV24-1 TGTGCCACCAGTGCCAGGGCGAACACCGGGGAGCTGTTTTTT CATSARANTGELFF
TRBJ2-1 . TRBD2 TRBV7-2 TGTGCCAGCAGCTTAGAGGTAGCGGGAGGGTACAATGAGCAGTTCTTC CASSLEVAGGYNEQFF
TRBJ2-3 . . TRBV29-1 TGCAGCGTTGTACAGCGCGCAGATACGCAGTATTTT CSVVQRADTQYF
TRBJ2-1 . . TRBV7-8 TGTGCCAGCAGCTTAGTCGGCAGGGTAGGGGATGAGCAGTTCTTC CASSLVGRVGDEQFF
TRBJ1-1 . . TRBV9 TGTGCCAGCAGCGCCCCGGGGGTTGGCACTGAAGCTTTCTTT CASSAPGVGTEAFF
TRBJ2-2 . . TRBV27 TGTGCCAGCCGCTGGGCGCCGACCGGGGAGCTGTTTTTT CASRWAPTGELFF
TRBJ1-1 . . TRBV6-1 TGTGCCAGCAGTGAAGTAGGGGGCACTGAAGCTTTCTTT CASSEVGGTEAFF
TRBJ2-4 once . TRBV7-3 TGTGCCAGCAGCTTATCTGGTGGGGGGGCCTCCAAAAACATTCAGTACTTC CASSLSGGGASKNIQYF
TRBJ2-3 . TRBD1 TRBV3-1 TGTGCCAGCAGCCATGACAGGGGGTCTTCGGATACGCAGTATTTT CASSHDRGSSDTQYF
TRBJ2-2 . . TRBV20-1 TGCAGTGCCAAAACGACAGGAGGGGACACCGGGGAGCTGTTTTTT CSAKTTGGDTGELFF
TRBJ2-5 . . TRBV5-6 TGTGCCAGCAGCTTGTTCGGAAAAGAGACCCAGTACTTC CASSLFGKETQYF
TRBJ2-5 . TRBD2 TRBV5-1 TGCGCCAGCAGCTTTTCCAGCGGGGTGGTGGAGACCCAGTACTTC CASSFSSGVVETQYF
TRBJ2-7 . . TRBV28 TGTGCCAGCACCCTAGGGTCCATGTCCTACGAGCAGTACTTC CASTLGSMSYEQYF
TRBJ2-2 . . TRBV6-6 TGTGCCAGCAGTTCCCTCACCGGGGAGCTGTTTTTT CASSSLTGELFF
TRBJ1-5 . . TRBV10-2 TGCGCCAGCAGTGGGGGCACCTCAAGCAATCAGCCCCAGCATTTT CASSGGTSSNQPQHF
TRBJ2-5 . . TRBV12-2 TGTGCAAGTCACTTACTCCTCCAAGGATGGAACGAGACCCAGTACTTC CASHLLLQGWNETQYF
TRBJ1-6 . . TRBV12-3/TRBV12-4 TGTGCCAGCAGTTTACAGAGTAATTCACCCCTCCACTTT CASSLQSNSPLHF
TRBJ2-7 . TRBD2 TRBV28 TGTGCCAGCAGAATCGCGGGGGGTGGGTCCTACGAGCAGTACTTC CASRIAGGGSYEQYF
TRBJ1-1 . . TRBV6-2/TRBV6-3 TGTGCCAGCAGTTACAAGTCGAACACTGAAGCTTTCTTT CASSYKSNTEAFF
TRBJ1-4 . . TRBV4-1 TGCGCCAGCAGCCAAGGTCCGCATAATGAAAAACTGTTTTTT CASSQGPHNEKLFF
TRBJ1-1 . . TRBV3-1 TGTGCCAGCAGCCAAGGGAGTTGGAACACTGAAGCTTTCTTT CASSQGSWNTEAFF
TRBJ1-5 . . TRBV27 TGTGCCAGCAGTTTATCTTGGGGGGGTAGCAATCAGCCCCAGCATTTT CASSLSWGGSNQPQHF
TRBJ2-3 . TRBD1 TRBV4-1 TGCGCCAGCAGTCCACTCCGAGGACAGGGGACAGATACGCAGTATTTT CASSPLRGQGTDTQYF
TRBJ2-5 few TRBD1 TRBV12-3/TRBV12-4 TGTGCCAGCAGTCGGAGACAGGGGCAAGAGACCCAGTACTTC CASSRRQGQETQYF
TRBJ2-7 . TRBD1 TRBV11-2 TGTGCCAGCAGGCCCTACGGCCCGGACAGGGGAGCCTACGAGCAGTACTTC CASRPYGPDRGAYEQYF
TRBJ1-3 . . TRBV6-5 TGTGCCAGCAGTTACGCGGACGGAGGGTCCGCTGGAAACACCATATATTTT CASSYADGGSAGNTIYF
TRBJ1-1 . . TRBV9 TGTGCCAGCAGTGTAACAGGGACGGACACTGAAGCTTTCTTT CASSVTGTDTEAFF
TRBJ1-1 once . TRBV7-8 TGTGCCAGCAGCTTAGAGGCCGGTGGGATGAACACTGAAGCTTTCTTT CASSLEAGGMNTEAFF
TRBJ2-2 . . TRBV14 TGTGCCAGCAGCCAAATGATAGCGAGCACCGGGGAGCTGTTTTTT CASSQMIASTGELFF
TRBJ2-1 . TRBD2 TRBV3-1 TGTGCCAGCAGCCAGGATCTCGGGAGGGTGGGGAACAATGAGCAGTTCTTC CASSQDLGRVGNNEQFF
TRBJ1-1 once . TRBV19 TGTGCCAGTACAGACCGGGGCCGGGGGTGGACTGAAGCTTTCTTT CASTDRGRGWTEAFF
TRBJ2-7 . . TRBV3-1 TGTGCCAGCAGCCAAGGGGCAGCCGACGAGCAGTACTTC CASSQGAADEQYF
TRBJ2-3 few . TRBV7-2 TGTGCCAGCAGCTTACAGGGGAGAGATACGCAGTATTTT CASSLQGRDTQYF
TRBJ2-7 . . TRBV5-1 TGCGCCAGCGACGGGGCGGCCTACGAGCAGTACTTC CASDGAAYEQYF
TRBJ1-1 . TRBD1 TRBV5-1 TGCGCCAGCAGCTTGGGAGATTCCTTAGGGGGCCGGACTGAAGCTTTCTTT CASSLGDSLGGRTEAFF
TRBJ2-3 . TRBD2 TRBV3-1 TGTGCCAGCAGCCAAGTAAGCGGGGGATCCACAGATACGCAGTATTTT CASSQVSGGSTDTQYF
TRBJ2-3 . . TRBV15 TGTGCCACCAGGGACGTTGGAAGCCCTACGCAGTATTTT CATRDVGSPTQYF
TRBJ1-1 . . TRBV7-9 TGTGCCAGCAGCTTAGTCGGGTCCGCAGATGAAGCTTTCTTT CASSLVGSADEAFF
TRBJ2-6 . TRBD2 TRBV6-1 TGTGCCAGCAGGGGGACTAGCGGTAACTCTGGGGCCAACGTCCTGACTTTC CASRGTSGNSGANVLTF
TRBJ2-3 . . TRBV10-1 TGCGCCAGCAGTGAGTCTTACCGTCCAGATACGCAGTATTTT CASSESYRPDTQYF
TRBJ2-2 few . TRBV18 TGTGCCAGCTCACTGGACAAGAACACCGGGGAGCTGTTTTTT CASSLDKNTGELFF
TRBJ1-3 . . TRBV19 TGTGCCAGTAGTCTCCGGTCGGCCAGCGGGAAAACAGGAAACACCATATATTTT CASSLRSASGKTGNTIYF
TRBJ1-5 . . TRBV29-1 TGCAGCGTTGATTTGGGGTCGAATCAGCCCCAGCATTTT CSVDLGSNQPQHF
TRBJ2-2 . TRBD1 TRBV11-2 TGTGCCAGCAGCTTTCAGGGGGCGTTCACCGGGGAGCTGTTTTTT CASSFQGAFTGELFF